This T cell receptor beta chain was found in a study of shared clonotypes between healthy human individuals. Method: immunoSEQ multiplex PCR; TCRdb's copy keeps in-frame clones and lacks some. The table shows 2.5 million or so clones, with more than 90% occurring only once. The CDR3 is 14 amino acids. Trimming took 1 base from V and 5 from J, leaving 11 bases between them. Germline CDR1 SGHTA, CDR2 FQGNSA. V and J are TRBV7-2 and TRBJ2-5; possibly TRBD1 for D (5 bases). Material for sequencing was naive CD4+ T cells sorted from blood. The subset is: CD45RA+ positively selected. This clonotype was obtained from a man aged 18 to 30 in good health. CDR3: CASSLDFNRETQYF. In DNA, the CDR3 is TGTGCCAGCAGCTTAGATTTCAACAGGGAGACCCAGTACTTC.